Below are 30 T cell receptor beta chains sequenced from a single sample in a study of Ad26.COV2.S vaccination and SARS-CoV-2 variants. The method was immunoSEQ multiplex PCR; TCRdb's version includes in-frame clones alone and lacks a portion of them. The data show about 280,000 clones, about 89% seen once. Treatment reported: 15 to 20 received Ad26.COV2.S at low or high dose, single or two shots; roughly 5 received placebo; per-sample allocation not given. Sampling was done on day 63 after the first vaccine or placebo injection. The source was peripheral blood, collected in a trial of Ad26.COV2.S vaccine versus placebo. The receptors here all came from a person aged 18-65 years who received the Ad26.COV2.S COVID-19 vaccine or a placebo.

This clone was picked up a small number of times. The J gene is TRBJ1-2, the V gene TRBV7-6; 11 bases fit TRBD1. V lost 5 bases, J lost 0 bases, and 8 bases stayed unmatched. The V gene's germline CDR1 is SGHVS and CDR2 FNYEAQ. CDR3 size: 17 residues. The CDR3 region has the DNA TGTGCCAGCAGCCAAGGACAGGGGGCTACAGCTAACTATGGCTACACCTTC. This gives the protein CASSQGQGATANYGYTF.

This clone appeared a single time. The chain joins TRBV25-1 to TRBJ2-5; 7 bases are a match to TRBD2. CDR1 and CDR2 (germline): MGHDK, SYGVNS. The CDR3 is 16 residues long. V lost 3 bases and J lost 1; bases outside the gene matches: 8. The CDR3 DNA is TGTGCCAGCAGTGATCAACCGAGCGGGGTCCAAGAGACCCAGTACTTC. As protein: CASSDQPSGVQETQYF.

V and J are TRBV7-6 and TRBJ1-5, with D unclear. The CDR3 sequence is 14 residues long. Trimming stripped 1 base from V and 1 base from J, with 5 bases between. Germline CDR1 SGHVS, CDR2 FNYEAQ. CDR3 amino acids: CASSLGTSNQPQHF. The CDR3 nucleotides read TGTGCCAGCAGCTTAGGAACCAGCAATCAGCCCCAGCATTTT.

In nucleotides, the CDR3 is TGTGCCAGCAGCCAAGATTACGGGGGGGCCTCCTACGAGCAGTACTTC. Encoded protein: CASSQDYGGASYEQYF. The chain has TRBV3-1 (or the pseudogene TRBV3-2) and TRBJ2-7; 8 bases fit TRBD2. This CDR3 is 16 amino acids long. Per the germline V gene, CDR1 is LGHDT and CDR2 is YNNKEL (reference sequence). V gave up 0 bases and J gave up 0 bases; unmatched junction bases: 4.

This chain uses TRBV21-1 with TRBJ2-3; the table calls TRBD2, which could not be checked here. TRBV21-1 is a listed pseudogene. This CDR3 spans 16 amino acids. This CDR3 is CGRKRDCQESTDTQYF. The DNA for the CDR3 is TGTGGGAGGAAACGGGACTGCCAGGAGAGCACAGATACGCAGTATTTT.

This rearrangement joins TRBV5-1 to TRBJ1-6; D ambiguous. The V and J ends lost 4 bases and 0 bases respectively, with 11 bases between them. Germline V CDR1 and CDR2: SGHRS, YFSETQ. This CDR3 has 16 residues. CDR3 DNA: TGCGCCAGCAGCCCGGTAGGGAGCTCCTATAATTCACCCCTCCACTTT. Translated, it gives CASSPVGSSYNSPLHF.

In regard to this clone: Additional DNA sequences in this sample encode the identical CDR3. The chain has TRBV27 and TRBJ1-1; D unresolved. Germline V lookup: CDR1 MNHEY, CDR2 SMNVEV (reference sequence). The CDR3 has 13 amino acids. V lost 6 bases and J 0 bases, leaving 8 bases between the germline ends. The DNA for the CDR3 is TGTGCCAGCAGCCTATCGATGAACACTGAAGCTTTCTTT. Its protein product is CASSLSMNTEAFF.

V gene TRBV27 combines with J gene TRBJ2-7; 9 positions agree with TRBD2. The CDR3 length is 15 residues. CDR1 MNHEY and CDR2 SMNVEV come from the germline V gene (reference sequence). The trim removed 7 bases at V and 1 base at J, leaving 8 bases unmatched. Here the CDR3 DNA reads TGTGCCAGCAACGACCTAGCGGGACATTCCTACGAGCAGTACTTC. This codes for CASNDLAGHSYEQYF.

The CDR3 protein is CASSLLGTTNEKLFF. For the CDR3, the DNA is TGTGCCAGCAGCTTACTTGGGACAACTAATGAAAAACTGTTTTTT. J is TRBJ1-4 and V is TRBV7-8, with D unclear. The V and J ends lost 2 bases and 0 bases respectively, with 7 bases between them. This CDR3 is built from 15 residues. The germline gives CDR1 SGHVS, CDR2 FQNEAQ.

This clone appeared a few times. CDR3 protein: CASSVGTGEYGQPQHF. CDR3 in DNA: TGCGCCAGCAGCGTGGGGACAGGGGAGTATGGGCAGCCCCAGCATTTT. The chain couples TRBV5-1 to TRBJ1-5; 10 bases align to TRBD1. Trimming took 4 bases from V and 7 from J; bases not matched to a gene: 11. The CDR3 sequence is 16 residues long. Germline V CDR1 and CDR2: SGHRS, YFSETQ.

CDR3 residues: CASSEWRPNTEAFF. Written as DNA, the CDR3 is TGTGCCAGCAGTGAATGGAGGCCTAACACTGAAGCTTTCTTT. The V and J genes are TRBV25-1 and TRBJ1-1; no reliable D call. CDR3 length equals 14 residues. Deletions cut 1 base from V and 2 bases from J, with 8 bases between. CDR1 and CDR2 from the germline V gene are MGHDK and SYGVNS.

The rearrangement joins TRBV6-5 to TRBJ2-7, with 11 nucleotides matching TRBD2. CDR1 is MNHEY, CDR2 SVGAGI, per germline. The CDR3 is 15 residues long. The ends lost 7 bases at V and 2 bases at J; junction bases unmatched: 7. The DNA of the CDR3 is TGTGCCAGCACCCATCGTAGCGGGGGGGCCTACGAGCAGTACTTC. This translates into CASTHRSGGAYEQYF.

This clone was recorded a few times. This rearrangement joins TRBV6-2 or TRBV6-3 to TRBJ1-5; 8 nucleotides match TRBD1. With 7 bases clipped from V and 4 bases from J, the junction kept 18 bases outside the gene matches. The CDR3 contains 18 residues. The germline gives CDR1 MNHEY, CDR2 SVGEGT. In DNA form, the CDR3 reads TGTGCCAGCAACCCCCTCCGGCAGGGGGCTGGTAAAAATCAGCCCCAGCATTTT. Encoded protein: CASNPLRQGAGKNQPQHF.

The chain combines TRBV4-1 with TRBJ2-2, with D uncertain. V shed 2 bases and J shed 3 bases, with 4 bases lying between them. The CDR3 spans 13 residues. Germline CDR1 reads MGHRA; CDR2 reads YSYEKL. The CDR3 DNA follows: TGCGCCAGCAGCCAAACGGACACCGGGGAGCTGTTTTTT. Translation gives CASSQTDTGELFF.

The rearrangement links TRBV5-1 to TRBJ1-2; D might be TRBD1 (5 bases). V was pared by 3 bases and J by 4 bases, with 10 bases between. Germline V lookup: CDR1 SGHRS, CDR2 YFSETQ. The CDR3 is made up of 13 amino acids. CDR3 in amino acids: CASSWDRLYGYTF. The CDR3 DNA follows: TGCGCCAGCAGCTGGGACCGCCTCTATGGCTACACCTTC.

The chain has TRBV7-9 and TRBJ2-2; D is possibly TRBD1 (6 bases). The germline V gene encodes CDR1 SEHNR and CDR2 FQNEAQ (reference sequence). The CDR3 has 18 amino acids. Trimming took off 5 bases at V and 4 bases at J, with 23 bases between the two ends. The CDR3 nucleotides are TGTGCCAGCAGCCGCATACCGGGACACGTGGCGAGCACCGGGGAGCTGTTTTTT. Its translation is CASSRIPGHVASTGELFF.

V is TRBV6-4 and J is TRBJ2-1; 10 bases map to TRBD2. Losses at the gene ends were 4 bases for V and 6 bases for J; bases not matched to a gene: 6. Germline lookup yields CDR1 MRHNA and CDR2 SNTAGT. The CDR3 consists of 15 residues. The CDR3 loop reads CASSVLAGAGNEQFF. The CDR3 region has the DNA TGTGCCAGCAGTGTCCTAGCGGGAGCGGGCAATGAGCAGTTCTTC.

The V gene is TRBV30, the J gene TRBJ2-1; TRBD2 matches at 7 bases. The trim removed 0 bases at V and 8 bases at J, leaving 7 bases unmatched. The germline V gene has CDR1 GTSNPN and CDR2 SVGIG (reference sequence). The CDR3 is made up of 14 amino acids. The CDR3 DNA reads as TGTGCCTGGAGTGTAGGGCTAGCGGTCTATGAGCAGTTCTTC. It codes for CAWSVGLAVYEQFF. Looking up the rest from reference TRBV30 and TRBJ2-1 gives the full variable domain: SQTIHQWPATLVQPVGSPLSLECTVEGTSNPNLYWYRQAAGRGLQLLFYSVGIGQISSEVPQNLSASRPQDRQFILSSKKLLLSDSGFYLCAWSVGLAVYEQFFGPGTRLTVL.

The V and J genes are TRBV4-1 and TRBJ2-7; 8 bases match TRBD1. V was pared by 2 bases and J by 1 base, with 7 bases of the junction left unmatched. Germline CDR1 is MGHRA and CDR2 is YSYEKL. The CDR3 covers 16 residues. Here the CDR3 reads CASSQRPGQGSYEQYF. The CDR3 nucleotides read TGCGCCAGCAGCCAACGTCCCGGACAGGGTTCCTACGAGCAGTACTTC.

Of note for this clone: The same CDR3 can be traced to other DNA sequences in this sample. The genes are TRBV20-1 and TRBJ1-2; D is undetermined. V lost 1 base to trimming and J lost 4 bases, with 1 base between them. Germline loops: CDR1 DFQATT, CDR2 SNEGSKA (reference sequence). This CDR3 region has 10 residues. CDR3 sequence reads: CSARAYGYTF. CDR3 DNA sequence: TGCAGTGCTAGAGCCTATGGCTACACCTTC.

The chain combines TRBV7-6 with TRBJ2-1; D is perhaps TRBD2 (5 bases). The V end was cut by 11 bases, the J end by 2 bases, with 16 bases between. CDR3 size: 14 residues. Germline V CDR1 and CDR2: SGHVS, FNYEAQ. The DNA for the CDR3 is TGTGCCTCCAGCGGTGCGACCACCTACAATGAGCAGTTCTTC. It encodes CASSGATTYNEQFF.

The V gene is TRBV6-4, the J gene TRBJ2-7; D gene unclear. The CDR3 totals 13 residues. CDR1 is MRHNA and CDR2 is SNTAGT in the germline V gene. Trimming stripped 6 bases from V and 0 bases from J, with 9 bases between. The CDR3 DNA reads TGTGCCAGCAGCCAGCACCCCTCCTACGAGCAGTACTTC. Encoded protein: CASSQHPSYEQYF.

J is TRBJ1-2 and V is TRBV4-1; D perhaps matches TRBD1 (6 bases). Germline V lookup: CDR1 MGHRA, CDR2 YSYEKL. Trimming stripped 0 bases from V and 8 bases from J, with 13 bases between. This CDR3 is built from 14 residues. DNA for the CDR3: TGCGCCAGCAGCCAAGATCTGACGGGGGGCGGCTACACCTTC. This codes for CASSQDLTGGGYTF.

J is TRBJ1-1 and V is TRBV18; D uncertain. Germline V gene sequence: CDR1 KGHSH, CDR2 LQKENI. Trimming shortened V by 1 base and J by 8 bases, and 8 bases separated the two germline ends. This CDR3 is built from 12 residues. CDR3 sequence (DNA): TGTGCCAGCTCACCACGTAAGCAGGAAGCTTTCTTT. Amino acid sequence: CASSPRKQEAFF.

The chain couples TRBV29-1 to TRBJ2-1, with a possible D match to TRBD2 (6 bases). CDR3 length: 15 amino acids. Trimming left V 7 bases short and J 2 bases short, with 18 bases between. Germline values: CDR1 SQVTM, CDR2 ANQGSEA. CDR3 coding DNA: TGCAGCGGGAAGGAGAGTCCTAGCGCCTACAATGAGCAGTTCTTC. This encodes CSGKESPSAYNEQFF.

The chain combines TRBV11-1 with TRBJ2-1; no definite D call. The CDR3 runs 14 residues. Trimming left V 5 bases short and J 10 bases short, with 18 bases between. Germline CDR1 is SGHAT and CDR2 is FQDESV (reference sequence). The CDR3 DNA follows: TGTGCCAGCAGCCGCCAACGGGCCGTTCTGGAGCAGTTCTTC. Its protein is CASSRQRAVLEQFF.

The chain recombines TRBV6-2 or TRBV6-3 with TRBJ1-5, with 7 bases fitting TRBD1. Unmatched junction bases numbered 3, after V lost 4 bases and J lost 9 bases. The CDR3 consists of 12 residues. CDR1 is MNHEY and CDR2 is SVGEGT in the germline V gene. In DNA form, the CDR3 reads TGTGCCAGCAGTTGGCGGACAGGGCCCCAGCATTTT. Encoded protein: CASSWRTGPQHF.

The V call is TRBV29-1, the J call TRBJ2-7, with D uncertain. V was clipped by 6 bases and J by 2 bases, with 14 bases between them. This CDR3 has 13 residues. Germline CDR1 reads SQVTM; CDR2 reads ANQGSEA. Written as DNA, the CDR3 is TGCAGCGTCCAAGGGCGTTTTACCTACGAGCAGTACTTC. Protein: CSVQGRFTYEQYF.

The chain couples TRBV6-5 to TRBJ1-6; D is uncertain. The V end was cut by 6 bases, the J end by 5 bases, with 11 bases between. CDR3 length equals 14 residues. Per germline, CDR1 MNHEY and CDR2 SVGAGI. CDR3: CASRVNRDNSPLHF. In DNA form, the CDR3 reads TGTGCCAGCAGGGTAAACAGAGATAATTCACCCCTCCACTTT.

The genes are TRBV18 and TRBJ2-6; tentatively, D is TRBD2 (5 bases). The CDR3 has 18 amino acids. Germline CDR1 is KGHSH and CDR2 is LQKENI. Trimming stripped 5 bases from V and 6 bases from J, with 23 bases between. The CDR3 bases are TGTGCCAGCTCAATCACCACCCGGGGTAGGATTGAGGCCAACGTCCTGACTTTC. Translating it yields CASSITTRGRIEANVLTF.